Below, 17 T cell receptor beta chains from the same sample are listed, as sequenced in a study of T-cell memory formation after mild COVID-19. TCRdb used MiXCR to reprocess the 5' RACE reads, holding one entry per CDR3 protein. The data show around 300,000 distinct CDR3 sequences, roughly an eighth seen once. The sequenced sample was PBMCs or a T cell subset sorted from them (not recorded which). The receptors originated from a man between 18 and 35 years old who had mild COVID-19 (a few samples of this study predate the infection). Cell type and time point are not known.

This clonotype has only a few counts. The rearrangement links TRBV27 to TRBJ2-2; the D gene is possibly TRBD2 (6 bases). Germline values: CDR1 MNHEY, CDR2 SMNVEV (reference sequence). CDR3 length: 14 amino acids. Trimming removed 10 bases at V and 0 bases at J, with 12 bases between. CDR3 in DNA: TGTGCCACTTCTCCGGGAGCGAACACCGGGGAGCTGTTTTTT. It yields the protein CATSPGANTGELFF.

This clonotype has only a few counts. V gene TRBV20-1 combines with J gene TRBJ1-5; D remains unclear. This CDR3 contains 13 residues. The V end lost 3 bases, the J end lost 2 bases, and 8 bases lay between the germline ends. Germline values: CDR1 DFQATT, CDR2 SNEGSKA (reference sequence). The CDR3 DNA sequence: TGCAGTGCTAGCAGATACGGCAATCAGCCCCAGCATTTT. Translated: CSASRYGNQPQHF.

In this sample, this clonotype turned up a few times. V usage is TRBV20-1 and J usage is TRBJ2-1; the match to TRBD1 covers 7 bases. After removal of 3 bases from V and 0 bases from J, the junction contained 2 bases not matched to a gene. The CDR3 contains 14 residues. Germline V CDR1 and CDR2: DFQATT, SNEGSKA (reference sequence). The chain's CDR3 is CSARGQSSYNEQFF. DNA for the CDR3: TGCAGTGCTAGGGGACAGAGCTCCTACAATGAGCAGTTCTTC.

This clonotype came up a few times. This chain connects TRBV29-1 to TRBJ2-1; 10 bases map to TRBD1. Germline V gene lookup returns CDR1 SQVTM and CDR2 ANQGSEA. The V gene end was trimmed by 6 bases and the J gene end by 7 bases; junction bases not matched to a gene: 3. The CDR3 runs 12 residues. CDR3 nucleotide sequence: TGCAGCGTGGGGGGACAGGGGAATGAGCAGTTCTTC. Translation: CSVGGQGNEQFF.

This clonotype has more than one count but fewer than ten. The chain combines TRBV5-1 with TRBJ1-2, with 10 bases matching TRBD1. In germline, CDR1 is SGHRS, CDR2 YFSETQ. The CDR3 consists of 15 residues. V shed 4 bases and J 5 bases; nucleotides not matched to a gene: 8. The DNA for the CDR3 is TGCGCCAGCAGCCCGACTGTGGACAGGGGGTATGGCTACACCTTC. This codes for CASSPTVDRGYGYTF.

This clonotype has just a few counts. The chain is built from TRBV7-9 and TRBJ2-1; D is ambiguous. Between the trimmed V and J ends, which lost 3 bases and 3 bases, there was a span of 12 bases. The germline V gene has CDR1 SEHNR and CDR2 FQNEAQ (reference sequence). The CDR3 consists of 15 residues. CDR3 loop: CASSFSVFLYNEQFF. DNA for the CDR3: TGTGCCAGCAGCTTCTCTGTGTTTCTCTACAATGAGCAGTTCTTC. The full variable domain, with the rest looked up from reference TRBV7-9 and TRBJ2-1, is DTGVSQNPRHKITKRGQNVTFRCDPISEHNRLYWYRQTLGQGPEFLTYFQNEAQLEKSRLLSDRFSAERPKGSFSTLEIQRTEQGDSAMYLCASSFSVFLYNEQFFGPGTRLTVL.

This clonotype was picked up many times. The chain carries TRBV7-9 and TRBJ1-6; D not certain. The V and J ends lost 5 bases and 8 bases respectively, with 7 bases between them. The CDR3 runs 12 residues. CDR1 SEHNR and CDR2 FQNEAQ come from the germline V gene (reference sequence). In DNA form, the CDR3 reads TGTGCCAGCAGCCCTGGGTATTCACCCCTCCACTTT. Its protein is CASSPGYSPLHF. Full variable domain (remainder filled in from reference TRBV7-9 and TRBJ1-6): DTGVSQNPRHKITKRGQNVTFRCDPISEHNRLYWYRQTLGQGPEFLTYFQNEAQLEKSRLLSDRFSAERPKGSFSTLEIQRTEQGDSAMYLCASSPGYSPLHFGNGTRLTVT.

This clonotype was counted a few times. This sequence joins TRBV25-1 and TRBJ2-5, with D maybe TRBD1 (5 bases). CDR1 is MGHDK, CDR2 SYGVNS, per germline. CDR3 length: 15 residues. Trimming stripped 4 bases from V and 2 bases from J, with 14 bases between. CDR3: CASSVSSGWQETQYF. The CDR3 DNA is TGTGCCAGCAGTGTGTCGTCAGGGTGGCAAGAGACCCAGTACTTC.

The gene calls are TRBV2 and TRBJ2-5; TRBD1 might be the D (6 bases). V lost 5 bases, J lost 5 bases, and 9 bases lay in between. Germline lookup yields CDR1 SNHLY and CDR2 FYNNEI. The CDR3 consists of 12 residues. The CDR3: CASSWTDETQYF. CDR3 nucleotide sequence: TGTGCCAGCAGTTGGACAGACGAGACCCAGTACTTC.

This clonotype was picked up a small number of times. CDR3 coding DNA: TGTGCCAGCAGCTCCTTAAAGACAGGGAAATATAATTCACCCCTCCACTTT. Protein: CASSSLKTGKYNSPLHF. The J gene is TRBJ1-6, the V gene TRBV7-6; 7 bases match TRBD1. V lost 4 bases, J lost 4 bases, and 10 bases stayed unmatched. Germline CDR1 SGHVS, CDR2 FNYEAQ. The CDR3 contains 17 residues.

This clonotype was recorded a few times. The V gene is TRBV20-1, the J gene TRBJ2-3; the D is unclear. Trimming left V 3 bases short and J 5 bases short, with 15 bases between. CDR1 and CDR2 (germline): DFQATT, SNEGSKA (reference sequence). The CDR3 has 14 residues. The DNA of the CDR3 is TGCAGTGCTAGGTCCTTTCTATCGGGAGATACGCAGTATTTT. This codes for CSARSFLSGDTQYF.

The table lists this clonotype with a few counts. V and J are TRBV4-3 and TRBJ1-1, with a weak D call TRBD1 (5 bases). CDR1 and CDR2 from the germline V gene are LGHNA and YSLEER. CDR3 size: 15 residues. Trimming stripped 1 base from V and 4 bases from J, with 13 bases between. Written as DNA, the CDR3 is TGCGCCAGCAGCCAAGGTCTGGGGGTGGGCACTGAAGCTTTCTTT. It codes for CASSQGLGVGTEAFF.

This clonotype was seen repeatedly, ten times or more. In nucleotides, the CDR3 is TGTGCCAGCACCCTGAACGGATACGAGCAGTACTTC. This sequence encodes CASTLNGYEQYF. The chain combines TRBV12-3 or TRBV12-4 with TRBJ2-7; D is uncertain. This CDR3 is built from 12 residues. V shed 7 bases and J shed 4 bases, with 11 bases lying between them.

This clonotype came up many times. The chain employs TRBV12-3 or TRBV12-4 and TRBJ2-3; no firm D call. The V end lost 7 bases, the J end lost 5 bases, and 10 bases lay between the germline ends. This CDR3 has 12 residues. In DNA, the CDR3 is TGTGCCAGCACCTCTTCTCAAGATACGCAGTATTTT. Its translation is CASTSSQDTQYF.

CDR3 nucleotide sequence: TGTGCCACCAGTGACTTTATTGGGACTAGCGGCAACAATGAGCAGTTCTTC. Protein: CATSDFIGTSGNNEQFF. The chain has TRBV24-1 and TRBJ2-1, with 11 bases fitting TRBD2. The CDR3 consists of 17 residues. CDR1 is KGHDR and CDR2 is SFDVKD in the germline V gene. With V trimmed by 4 bases and J by 5 bases, 9 bases remained unmatched.

The V gene is TRBV10-2, the J gene TRBJ2-5; the D gene is possibly TRBD2 (6 bases). V shed 4 bases and J shed 5 bases, with 11 bases lying between them. CDR3 length: 13 residues. Per germline, CDR1 WSHSY and CDR2 SAAADI. CDR3 DNA: TGCGCCAGCAGTGTAGCCGGAGGGGAGACCCAGTACTTC. Residues: CASSVAGGETQYF.

The chain couples TRBV7-9 to TRBJ1-1; 9 nucleotides align to TRBD1. This CDR3 has 13 residues. Germline lookup yields CDR1 SEHNR and CDR2 FQNEAQ (reference sequence). V lost 6 bases to trimming and J lost 7 bases; unmatched junction nucleotides: 6. CDR3 sequence reads: CASSSEDRGEAFF. CDR3 nucleotide sequence: TGTGCCAGCAGTTCGGAGGACAGGGGTGAAGCTTTCTTT.